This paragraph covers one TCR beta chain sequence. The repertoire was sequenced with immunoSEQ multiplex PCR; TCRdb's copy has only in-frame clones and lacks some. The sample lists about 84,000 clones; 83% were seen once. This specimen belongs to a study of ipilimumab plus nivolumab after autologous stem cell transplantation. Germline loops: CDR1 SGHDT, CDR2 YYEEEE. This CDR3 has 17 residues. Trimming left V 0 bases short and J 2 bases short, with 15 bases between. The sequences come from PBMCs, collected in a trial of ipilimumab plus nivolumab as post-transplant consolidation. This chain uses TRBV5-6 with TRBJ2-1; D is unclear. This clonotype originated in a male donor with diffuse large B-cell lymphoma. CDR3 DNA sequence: TGTGCCAGCAGCTTGGCGGGTACTAACCCCACCTACAATGAGCAGTTCTTC. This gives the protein CASSLAGTNPTYNEQFF.